The clone carrying this T cell receptor (beta chain) counts as medium-sized by frequency. The antigen remains undetermined. Naive CD8+ T cells showed CD45RO-CCR7+CD27+CD95-. This CDR3 comprises 13 residues. CDR1 is MNHEY, CDR2 SVGEGT, per germline. Libraries of TRB cDNA were made by 5' RACE and carried UMIs. TCRdb processed the 5' RACE reads again and assigns one entry to each CDR3 protein, with no DNA. The listing records around 90,000 distinct CDR3 sequences. The data belong to a study of CXCR3-negative and CXCR3-positive naive CD8 T cells. Broader study findings: Each naive subset displayed comparably high diversity, whereas memory CD8+ cells displayed much lower diversity.

Sequencing was performed on naive CXCR3- CD8+ T cells from blood. The sample's subset: CD45RO-CCR7+CD27+CD95- naive CD8+ T cells lacking CXCR3 (TNR3-). The TCR comes from a human donor in good health. Some clones in this sample may be carry-over from other donors' samples. The gene calls are TRBV6-2 or TRBV6-3 and TRBJ2-7. This CDR3 reads CASSYSDAYEQYF.